These 6 T cell receptor beta chains were sequenced from one sample in a study of shared clonotypes between healthy human individuals (dated by TCRdb to about 2020). CD8 naive samples were obtained by positive selection for CCR7 among CD45RO-negative cells, yielding a CD45RA+CCR7+ population from which TemRA cells were excluded. Libraries were built with the immunoSEQ multiplex PCR assay. Here the immuneACCESS table is served through TCRdb, limited to in-frame sequences with V and J called. Missing clones are a known gap in these copies; in checked studies unresolved V genes cover under half, and the rest lacks a known reason. The sample contains 550,000 to 600,000 clones, roughly 98% of them found a single time. The leading ten clones occupy 0.3% to 0.35% of the sample. Sequencing was done on a sample of naive CD8+ T cells sorted from blood. The cell subset or site label corresponds to: CD45RA+CCR7+. The receptors come from a young man in good health.

This chain links TRBV4-1 with TRBJ2-7; tentative D call: TRBD1 (6 bases). The CDR3 runs 15 residues. The V and J ends lost 3 bases and 5 bases respectively, with 17 bases between them. Germline assignment: CDR1 MGHRA and CDR2 YSYEKL. CDR3 DNA: TGCGCCAGCAGCCAGGCCCCGACAGGTGAGAACGAGCAGTACTTC. Translated: CASSQAPTGENEQYF.

The chain joins TRBV10-3 to TRBJ1-1, with 7 bases lining up with TRBD1. Germline V gene sequence: CDR1 ENHRY, CDR2 SYGVKD. This CDR3 contains 15 residues. The trim removed 7 bases at V and 3 bases at J, leaving 11 bases unmatched. The CDR3 here is CAIKDSQGDHTEAFF. CDR3 in DNA: TGTGCCATCAAGGATTCGCAGGGGGATCACACTGAAGCTTTCTTT.

The rearrangement links TRBV5-5 to TRBJ2-5, with D perhaps matching TRBD2 (5 bases). V was cut by 0 bases and J by 5 bases, with 8 bases left in between. The CDR3 is 13 residues long. The V gene's germline CDR1 is SGHKS and CDR2 YYEKEE (reference sequence). DNA of the CDR3: TGTGCCAGCAGCTTGGGCACGGGGGAGACCCAGTACTTC. Amino acids: CASSLGTGETQYF.

The chain joins TRBV5-6 to TRBJ2-7; no definite D call. In germline, CDR1 is SGHDT, CDR2 YYEEEE. The CDR3 length is 13 residues. V gave up 0 bases and J gave up 6 bases, with 10 bases separating them. The CDR3 sequence: CASSLGRVGEQYF. DNA of the CDR3: TGTGCCAGCAGCTTGGGCCGCGTCGGCGAGCAGTACTTC.

The chain has TRBV4-2 and TRBJ2-1; TRBD2 matches 11 bases. J was trimmed by 5 bases and V by 2 bases; bases with no gene match: 5. CDR1 and CDR2 from the germline V gene are LGHNA and YNFKEQ. The CDR3 length is 16 residues. DNA for the CDR3: TGTGCCAGCAGCCAACCAACACTAGCGGGAGACAATGAGCAGTTCTTC. Its protein is CASSQPTLAGDNEQFF.

The gene calls are TRBV29-1 and TRBJ2-2, with 8 positions matching TRBD2. Germline CDR1 reads SQVTM; CDR2 reads ANQGSEA. CDR3 length: 18 residues. The V and J ends lost 3 bases and 2 bases, in that order; junction bases with no gene match: 14. The chain's CDR3 is CSVDLYPREGPNTGELFF. The CDR3 DNA is TGCAGCGTTGACCTATACCCCCGGGAGGGCCCAAACACCGGGGAGCTGTTTTTT.